These 23 T cell receptor beta chains were sequenced from one sample in a study of OX40 agonist ivuxolimab in advanced cancers. Library preparation employed the immunoSEQ multiplex PCR assay. As stored in TCRdb, this immuneACCESS dataset retains in-frame rearrangements with V and J assigned. A fraction of the clones does not appear; measured against another copy, unresolved V genes explain less than half of the discrepancy, and the remainder lacks a known reason. The sample data list about 38,000 clones, and 65% to 80% of these were observed just once. The ten largest clones add up to approximately 9.8% of the sample. The sample was CD4+ or CD8+ T cells sorted from blood, taken in a trial of the OX40 agonist ivuxolimab. The receptors derive from an adult with an advanced solid tumor such as melanoma, head and neck, liver or kidney cancer.

The gene calls are TRBV14 and TRBJ1-2; 10 bases are shared with TRBD1. The V segment lost 4 bases and the J segment 3 bases; nucleotides outside the gene matches: 5. This CDR3 is 15 amino acids long. Germline V gives CDR1 SGHDN, CDR2 FVKESK. CDR3 coding DNA: TGTGCCAGCAGCCTACCGGGACAGGGGCACTATGGCTACACCTTC. This encodes CASSLPGQGHYGYTF.

The V gene is TRBV7-8, the J gene TRBJ2-2; unclear D gene. V lost 1 base and J 3 bases, leaving 6 bases between the germline ends. The CDR3 is 14 residues long. Germline-derived CDR1 and CDR2 are SGHVS and FQNEAQ. The CDR3 DNA sequence: TGTGCCAGCAGCTTAGAATGGCACACCGGGGAGCTGTTTTTT. It codes for CASSLEWHTGELFF.

The V call is TRBV14, the J call TRBJ2-5, with 7 bases aligning to TRBD2. The J call is uncertain, as TRBJ2-7 better fits the DNA end. CDR1 and CDR2 from the germline V gene are SGHDN and FVKESK. CDR3 size: 17 residues. Here the CDR3 reads CASSQGIRTGGSYEQYF. Here the CDR3 DNA reads TGTGCCAGCAGCCAAGGAATTCGTACGGGAGGATCCTACGAGCAGTACTTC.

V gene TRBV9 combines with J gene TRBJ2-7; D remains ambiguous. The CDR3 runs to 15 residues. The germline V gene has CDR1 SGDLS and CDR2 YYNGEE. V lost 1 base to trimming and J lost 2 bases, with 13 bases between them. CDR3 in DNA: TGTGCCAGCAGCGTATCATCCGGCGGAGCCTACGAGCAGTACTTC. Translated, it gives CASSVSSGGAYEQYF.

CDR3: CASSFTGPPYEQYF. In DNA, the CDR3 is TGTGCCAGCAGTTTTACGGGACCACCCTACGAGCAGTACTTC. The J gene is TRBJ2-7, the V gene TRBV28, with D perhaps assigned TRBD1 or TRBD2 (5 bases each). Trimming stripped 3 bases from V and 2 bases from J, with 11 bases between. The CDR3 totals 14 residues. Germline CDR1 MDHEN, CDR2 SYDVKM.

The chain joins TRBV14 to TRBJ2-3, with unresolved D. Germline V gene data show CDR1 as SGHDN and CDR2 as FVKESK. The CDR3 consists of 12 residues. V gave up 1 base and J gave up 14 bases, with 13 bases separating them. The CDR3 DNA follows: TGTGCCAGCAGCCAAGGATTATGGTCGTGGTATTTT. Translating gives CASSQGLWSWYF.

This clone came up once. The chain has TRBV2 and TRBJ1-2; tentatively, D is TRBD1 (6 bases). This CDR3 region has 14 residues. Trimming cost V 4 bases and J 4 bases, with 13 bases left between them. Germline lookup yields CDR1 SNHLY and CDR2 FYNNEI. This CDR3 is CASSGTGLGYGYTF. The CDR3 DNA reads TGTGCCAGCAGTGGAACAGGGTTGGGCTATGGCTACACCTTC.

This chain connects TRBV19 to TRBJ1-6; 8 bases fit TRBD1. This CDR3 has 16 residues. With 7 bases clipped from V and 7 bases from J, the junction kept 12 bases outside the gene matches. Germline V gene data show CDR1 as LNHDA and CDR2 as SQIVND (reference sequence). CDR3 sequence: CASTRTGDRYNSPLHF. The DNA of the CDR3 is TGTGCCAGTACCCGGACCGGGGACAGGTACAATTCACCCCTCCACTTT.

This chain uses TRBV11-2 with TRBJ2-7; 9 bases are shared with TRBD1. Per the germline V gene, CDR1 is SGHAT and CDR2 is FQNNGV. After removal of 4 bases from V and 6 bases from J, the junction contained 4 bases not matched to a gene. This CDR3 contains 13 residues. The CDR3 loop reads CASSWGQGGEQYF. The CDR3 DNA follows: TGTGCCAGCAGCTGGGGACAGGGCGGCGAGCAGTACTTC.

This chain links TRBV2 with TRBJ2-5; weak D call: TRBD2 (6 bases). This CDR3 comprises 14 residues. The V end lost 6 bases, the J end lost 2 bases, and 13 bases lay between the germline ends. CDR1 is SNHLY and CDR2 is FYNNEI in the germline V gene. DNA of the CDR3: TGTGCCAGCAGAACCGGGACTCCTCAAGAGACCCAGTACTTC. Translated: CASRTGTPQETQYF.

This chain links TRBV5-1 with TRBJ2-7; D gene unclear. Between the trimmed V and J ends, which lost 5 bases and 2 bases, there was a span of 11 bases. In germline, CDR1 is SGHRS, CDR2 YFSETQ. The CDR3 is 13 amino acids. CDR3 DNA: TGCGCCAGCAGGGTCTCTCCGCCCTACGAGCAGTACTTC. Translation: CASRVSPPYEQYF.

V usage is TRBV19 and J usage is TRBJ2-5, with 13 bases that match TRBD2. The germline V gene encodes CDR1 LNHDA and CDR2 SQIVND (reference sequence). There are 15 residues in the CDR3. V lost 8 bases and J lost 5; bases outside the gene matches: 8. The CDR3 region has the DNA TGTGCCAGTGGCGCACTAGCGGGGGGGCTCGAGACCCAGTACTTC. It yields the protein CASGALAGGLETQYF.

The chain is built from TRBV29-1 and TRBJ2-3; 11 bases align to TRBD2. Germline CDR1 and CDR2: SQVTM and ANQGSEA. J lost 3 bases, V lost 2 bases, and 7 bases had no gene match. CDR3 length equals 16 residues. CDR3 protein: CSVERRSGRGTDTQYF. Written as DNA, the CDR3 is TGCAGCGTTGAAAGGCGTAGCGGGAGGGGTACAGATACGCAGTATTTT.

V is TRBV6-5 and J is TRBJ1-6, with 7 bases matching TRBD1. The junction had 4 bases not matched to a gene; V was cut back by 8 bases and J by 3 bases. This CDR3 has 14 residues. CDR1 is MNHEY and CDR2 is SVGAGI in the germline V gene. CDR3 amino acids: CASSGTVYNSPLHF. CDR3 bases: TGTGCCAGCTCTGGGACAGTCTATAATTCACCCCTCCACTTT.

This chain connects TRBV29-1 to TRBJ2-5; no clear D gene. The germline V gene has CDR1 SQVTM and CDR2 ANQGSEA. V was trimmed by 2 bases and J by 4 bases, leaving 2 bases between them. The CDR3 is 10 amino acids. The CDR3 DNA is TGCAGCGTTGAAAGAGAGACCCAGTACTTC. This codes for CSVERETQYF.

The rearrangement uses TRBV5-6 and TRBJ1-3, with a possible D match to TRBD1 (5 bases). Germline values: CDR1 SGHDT, CDR2 YYEEEE. The CDR3 has 14 amino acids. Trimming took off 7 bases at V and 2 bases at J, with 13 bases between the two ends. The CDR3 loop reads CASSPGPAGNTIYF. CDR3 sequence (DNA): TGTGCCAGCTCCCCAGGGCCAGCTGGAAACACCATATATTTT. Combining the CDR3 with reference TRBV5-6 and TRBJ1-3 gives the whole variable domain DAGVTQSPTHLIKTRGQQVTLRCSPKSGHDTVSWYQQALGQGPQFIFQYYEEEERQRGNFPDRFSGHQFPNYSSELNVNALLLGDSALYLCASSPGPAGNTIYFGEGSWLTVV.

This chain connects TRBV6-5 to TRBJ2-1, with D perhaps given as TRBD1 or TRBD2 (6 bases each). V was cut by 2 bases and J by 0 bases, with 11 bases left in between. The germline CDR1 and CDR2 sequences are MNHEY and SVGAGI. CDR3 length: 16 amino acids. The CDR3 loop is CASSYTGAHSYNEQFF. Written as DNA, the CDR3 is TGTGCCAGCAGTTACACGGGGGCCCACTCCTACAATGAGCAGTTCTTC.

The chain is built from TRBV19 and TRBJ2-4, with D hard to call. The CDR3 is made up of 13 amino acids. V was trimmed by 5 bases and J by 0 bases, leaving 5 bases between them. The germline gives CDR1 LNHDA, CDR2 SQIVND (reference sequence). The CDR3 loop is CASSSGAKNIQYF. The CDR3 DNA reads TGTGCCAGTAGTTCCGGAGCCAAAAACATTCAGTACTTC.

This chain connects TRBV5-4 to TRBJ2-7; TRBD2 agrees at 9 bases. Losses at the gene ends were 6 bases for V and 7 bases for J; bases not matched to a gene: 11. Germline loops: CDR1 SGHNT, CDR2 YYREEE (reference sequence). This CDR3 is 14 amino acids long. CDR3 in amino acids: CASTRAGGLREQYF. CDR3 nucleotide sequence: TGTGCCAGCACCCGGGCGGGGGGGCTAAGGGAGCAGTACTTC.

Remarks on this clone: A read error may account for a junction end that differs from germline. The rearrangement uses TRBV5-1 and TRBJ1-6; D not resolved. The CDR3 extends over 15 amino acids. CDR1 and CDR2 from the germline V gene are SGHRS and YFSETQ. The CDR3 loop reads CASSLSGSDNSPLHF. CDR3 DNA: TGCGCCAGCAGCTTGTCGGGCTCCGATAATTCACCCCTCCACTTT.

In DNA form, the CDR3 reads TGTGCCAGCAGTGGAGGGGAAGTCTACGAGCAGTACTTC. Translated, it gives CASSGGEVYEQYF. V and J are TRBV2 and TRBJ2-7, with D perhaps being TRBD1 or TRBD2 (5 bases each). Trimming removed 4 bases from V and 3 bases from J, with 10 bases in between. CDR3 length equals 13 residues. CDR1 and CDR2 from the germline V gene are SNHLY and FYNNEI.

On this clone itself: In the same sample, other DNA sequences code for this CDR3. The chain couples TRBV5-1 to TRBJ2-2; 10 bases fit TRBD1. Germline V gene lookup returns CDR1 SGHRS and CDR2 YFSETQ. CDR3 length equals 14 residues. Trimming at V came to 7 bases and at J to 2 bases, leaving 2 bases not matched to a gene. The CDR3 here is CASGTGANTGELFF. The CDR3 nucleotides are TGCGCCAGCGGGACAGGGGCAAACACCGGGGAGCTGTTTTTT.

This rearrangement joins TRBV6-1 to TRBJ1-1, with 7 bases aligning to TRBD1. This CDR3 contains 15 residues. Germline loops: CDR1 MNHNS, CDR2 SASEGT. V lost 6 bases to trimming and J lost 1 base; unmatched junction nucleotides: 8. The CDR3 DNA reads as TGTGCCAGCAGCCTAGAGGGGGCGGGGAACACTGAAGCTTTCTTT. Its translation: CASSLEGAGNTEAFF.